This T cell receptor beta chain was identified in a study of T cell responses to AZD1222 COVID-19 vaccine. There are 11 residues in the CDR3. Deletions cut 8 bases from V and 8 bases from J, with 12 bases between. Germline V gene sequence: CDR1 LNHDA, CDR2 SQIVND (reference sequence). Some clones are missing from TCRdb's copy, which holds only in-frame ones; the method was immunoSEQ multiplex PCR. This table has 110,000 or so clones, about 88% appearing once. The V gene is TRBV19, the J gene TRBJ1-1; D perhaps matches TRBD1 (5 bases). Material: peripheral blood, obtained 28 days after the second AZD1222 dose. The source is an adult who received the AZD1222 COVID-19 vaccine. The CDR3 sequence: CASPLGEEAFF. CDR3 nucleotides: TGTGCCAGTCCACTGGGGGAGGAAGCTTTCTTT.